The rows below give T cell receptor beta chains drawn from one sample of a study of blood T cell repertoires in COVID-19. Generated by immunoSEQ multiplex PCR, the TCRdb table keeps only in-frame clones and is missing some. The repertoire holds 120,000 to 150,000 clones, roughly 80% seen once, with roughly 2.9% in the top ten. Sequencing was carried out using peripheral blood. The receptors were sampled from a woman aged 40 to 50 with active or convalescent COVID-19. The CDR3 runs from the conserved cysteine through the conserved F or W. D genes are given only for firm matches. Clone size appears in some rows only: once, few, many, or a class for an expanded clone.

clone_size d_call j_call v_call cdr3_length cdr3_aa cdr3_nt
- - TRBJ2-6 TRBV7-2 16 CASSLALSSGANVLTF TGTGCCAGCAGCTTGGCCCTCAGCTCTGGGGCCAACGTCCTGACTTTC
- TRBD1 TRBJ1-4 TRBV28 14 CASSQGQGGGKLFF TGTGCCAGCAGCCAGGGACAGGGCGGCGGAAAACTGTTTTTT
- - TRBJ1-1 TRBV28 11 CASRSGTEAFF TGTGCCAGCCGCAGTGGTACTGAAGCTTTCTTT
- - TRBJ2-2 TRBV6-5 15 CASSYYDSNTGELFF TGTGCCAGCAGTTACTACGACAGCAACACCGGGGAGCTGTTTTTT
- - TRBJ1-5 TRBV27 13 CASSRGSNQPQHF TGTGCCAGCAGTCGGGGAAGCAATCAGCCCCAGCATTTT
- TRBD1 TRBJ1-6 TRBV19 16 CASSDRDRAYNSPLHF TGTGCCAGTAGTGACCGGGACAGGGCCTATAATTCACCCCTCCACTTT
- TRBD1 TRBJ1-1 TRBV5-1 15 CASSSDRGRGTEAFF TGCGCCAGCAGCTCTGACAGGGGGAGGGGCACTGAAGCTTTCTTT
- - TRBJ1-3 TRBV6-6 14 CASSWSNSGNTIYF TGTGCCAGCAGTTGGAGCAACTCTGGAAACACCATATATTTT
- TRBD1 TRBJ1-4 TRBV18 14 CASSQGQRNEKLFF TGTGCCAGCTCACAGGGACAGCGCAATGAAAAACTGTTTTTT
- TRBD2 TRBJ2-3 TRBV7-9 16 CASSLRSGRAEDTQYF TGTGCCAGCAGCTTACGGAGCGGGAGGGCCGAAGATACGCAGTATTTT
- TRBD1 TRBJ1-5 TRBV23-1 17 CASSQSGRDRTDQPQHF TGCGCCAGCAGTCAATCGGGCCGGGACAGAACTGATCAGCCCCAGCATTTT
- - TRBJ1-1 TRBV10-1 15 CASSSRQRPYTEAFF TGCGCCAGCAGTTCTCGACAGAGACCCTACACTGAAGCTTTCTTT
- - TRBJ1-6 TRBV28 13 CASRPSHNSPLHF TGTGCCAGCCGGCCTAGTCATAATTCACCCCTCCACTTT
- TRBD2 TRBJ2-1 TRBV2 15 CASGGRTSGSDEQFF TGTGCCAGCGGAGGGCGGACTAGCGGAAGTGATGAGCAGTTCTTC
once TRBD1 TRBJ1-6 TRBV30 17 CAWSVLSPGGGNSPLHF TGTGCCTGGAGTGTTCTCTCCCCAGGGGGCGGTAATTCACCCCTCCACTTT
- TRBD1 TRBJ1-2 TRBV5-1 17 CASSLEAGGLLMDGYTF TGCGCCAGCAGCTTGGAGGCAGGGGGGTTATTGATGGATGGCTACACCTTC
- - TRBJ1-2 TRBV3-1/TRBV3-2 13 CASSQGNSWGYTF TGTGCCAGCAGCCAAGGAAATAGTTGGGGCTACACCTTC
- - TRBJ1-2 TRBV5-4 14 CASSLVGQGYGYTF TGTGCCAGCAGCTTGGTCGGTCAGGGATACGGCTACACCTTC
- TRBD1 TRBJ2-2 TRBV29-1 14 CSVVRQGDTGELFF TGCAGCGTGGTCCGACAGGGTGACACCGGGGAGCTGTTTTTT
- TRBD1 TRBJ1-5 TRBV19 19 CASSFEGRMTGGAGQPQHF TGTGCCAGTAGTTTTGAGGGGAGAATGACAGGGGGCGCAGGGCAGCCCCAGCATTTT